A selection of T cell receptor beta chains follows, all from one sample in a study of blood T cell repertoires in COVID-19. Produced via immunoSEQ multiplex PCR; TCRdb's table is partial and in-frame only. This table has 150,000 to 200,000 clones, roughly 80% appearing once. Sequenced sample: PBMCs or T cells enriched from blood (not recorded which). These receptors came from a woman aged 45-65 years who had recovered from COVID-19. Both conserved end residues are part of each CDR3. A D gene is named only where the DNA matches it firmly. Size is omitted from some rows. Given values are once, few, many or a class for expanded clones.

d_gene,v_gene,abundance,j_gene,CDR3aa,CDR3nt
.,TRBV9,.,TRBJ2-1,CASSVGGDSYNEQFF,TGTGCCAGCAGCGTAGGCGGAGACTCCTACAATGAGCAGTTCTTC
.,TRBV3-1/TRBV3-2,.,TRBJ2-1,CASSLLAYEQFF,TGTGCCAGCAGCCTCCTAGCGTATGAGCAGTTCTTC
TRBD1,TRBV2,.,TRBJ1-5,CASSPGTGTSNQPQHF,TGTGCCAGCAGTCCTGGGACAGGGACGAGCAATCAGCCCCAGCATTTT
.,TRBV28,.,TRBJ2-5,CASSFRDQETQYF,TGTGCCAGCAGTTTCCGGGACCAAGAGACCCAGTACTTC
TRBD1,TRBV7-2,.,TRBJ1-6,CASSSGQGINSPLHF,TGTGCCAGCAGCTCGGGACAGGGGATTAATTCACCCCTCCACTTT
.,TRBV2,few,TRBJ1-5,CASGAGLNQPQHF,TGTGCCAGCGGAGCGGGCCTTAATCAGCCCCAGCATTTT
.,TRBV5-1,once,TRBJ2-5,CASSLYQETQYF,TGCGCCAGCAGCCTGTACCAAGAGACCCAGTACTTC
.,TRBV12-3/TRBV12-4,once,TRBJ1-5,CASSGAGQPQHF,TGTGCCAGCAGTGGGGCAGGACAGCCCCAGCATTTT
TRBD1,TRBV7-8,.,TRBJ2-7,CASSPGTGGSTGYF,TGTGCCAGCAGCCCGGGGACAGGGGGCAGTACCGGGTACTTC
.,TRBV7-2,.,TRBJ2-3,CASSPYPRVSTDTQYF,TGTGCCAGCAGCCCTTACCCCAGGGTGAGCACAGATACGCAGTATTTT
TRBD1,TRBV6-5,.,TRBJ2-7,CASRTGGRYEQYF,TGTGCCAGCCGGACAGGGGGCAGGTACGAGCAGTACTTC
TRBD2,TRBV2,.,TRBJ2-7,CAITSGTVEQYF,TGTGCCATTACTAGCGGGACTGTCGAGCAGTACTTC
.,TRBV30,few,TRBJ1-1,CAWSVRLAGYTEAFF,TGTGCCTGGAGTGTACGCCTCGCAGGGTACACTGAAGCTTTCTTT
TRBD1,TRBV28,.,TRBJ1-4,CASSLGGGGEKLFF,TGTGCCAGCAGTCTAGGGGGCGGTGGAGAAAAACTGTTTTTT
TRBD2,TRBV5-5,.,TRBJ2-1,CASSWRPGTSDYNEQFF,TGTGCCAGCAGCTGGAGGCCCGGGACTAGCGACTACAATGAGCAGTTCTTC
TRBD1,TRBV6-5,.,TRBJ1-2,CASSYDRGYGYTF,TGTGCCAGCAGTTACGACAGGGGGTATGGCTACACCTTC
TRBD2,TRBV20-1,.,TRBJ2-1,CSASSTSGSLNEQFF,TGCAGTGCTAGTTCGACTAGCGGGAGCCTCAATGAGCAGTTCTTC
.,TRBV6-5,.,TRBJ2-3,CASSDQVGGTDTQYF,TGTGCCAGCAGCGACCAGGTCGGGGGCACAGATACGCAGTATTTT
TRBD1,TRBV11-2,few,TRBJ1-5,CASSFGQGYQPQHF,TGTGCCAGCAGCTTTGGACAGGGGTATCAGCCCCAGCATTTT
TRBD2,TRBV6-5,once,TRBJ2-1,CASSFGLAGLGNEQFF,TGTGCCAGCAGTTTCGGACTAGCGGGACTGGGCAATGAGCAGTTCTTC
TRBD1,TRBV5-6,.,TRBJ1-5,CASTLQGSFQPQHF,TGTGCCAGCACCTTACAGGGGAGTTTTCAGCCCCAGCATTTT
.,TRBV2,.,TRBJ1-5,CASSEQRLYSNQPQHF,TGTGCCAGCAGTGAACAGCGACTGTATAGCAATCAGCCCCAGCATTTT
TRBD2,TRBV28,.,TRBJ2-3,CASSPDRLAGTDTQYF,TGTGCCAGCAGTCCCGACCGACTAGCGGGAACAGATACGCAGTATTTT
.,TRBV15,many,TRBJ2-1,CATSRDFGYEQFF,TGTGCCACCAGCAGAGATTTCGGGTATGAGCAGTTCTTC
.,TRBV27,few,TRBJ1-4,CASSPGLPEKLFF,TGTGCCAGCAGCCCCGGACTTCCCGAAAAACTGTTTTTT
.,TRBV15,.,TRBJ1-1,CATMAPGVTGEAFF,TGTGCCACCATGGCCCCAGGGGTAACAGGTGAAGCTTTCTTT
.,TRBV25-1,once,TRBJ1-6,CASSGQSYNSPLHF,TGTGCCAGCTCTGGACAGTCTTATAATTCACCCCTCCACTTT
.,TRBV10-3,.,TRBJ1-6,CAISAIRRGANSPLHF,TGTGCCATCAGTGCCATACGCCGGGGGGCCAATTCACCCCTCCACTTT
.,TRBV29-1,few,TRBJ2-3,CSVVGGYTDTQYF,TGCAGCGTTGTTGGCGGGTACACAGATACGCAGTATTTT
TRBD1,TRBV24-1,.,TRBJ1-4,CATSDAGQGAGKLFF,TGTGCCACCAGTGACGCCGGACAGGGGGCGGGAAAACTGTTTTTT
TRBD2,TRBV13,.,TRBJ2-3,CASSFLGLAPDTQYF,TGTGCCAGCAGCTTCCTGGGACTAGCCCCAGATACGCAGTATTTT
TRBD2,TRBV9,.,TRBJ2-1,CASSAHYSSGRDGEQFF,TGTGCCAGCAGCGCCCATTACTCTAGCGGGAGGGATGGTGAGCAGTTCTTC
TRBD2,TRBV2,.,TRBJ2-5,CASSGFSGSDSKETQYF,TGTGCCAGCAGTGGGTTTAGCGGGAGCGACTCCAAGGAGACCCAGTACTTC
.,TRBV30,.,TRBJ2-7,CAWTRGLPGREGNEQYF,TGTGCCTGGACCAGGGGGCTACCGGGGCGGGAGGGCAACGAGCAGTACTTC
TRBD2,TRBV28,.,TRBJ2-7,CASGPPGLASEQYF,TGTGCCAGCGGGCCCCCGGGACTAGCCTCCGAGCAGTACTTC
.,TRBV7-3,.,TRBJ2-2,CASHGRENTGELFF,TGTGCCAGCCACGGGCGGGAGAACACCGGGGAGCTGTTTTTT
.,TRBV5-1,.,TRBJ2-5,CASSPLDSTETQYF,TGCGCCAGCAGCCCACTAGATAGTACGGAGACCCAGTACTTC
.,TRBV3-1/TRBV3-2,.,TRBJ2-1,CASSPLVLSSGNEQFF,TGTGCCAGCAGCCCCCTGGTATTATCTAGTGGGAATGAGCAGTTCTTC
TRBD2,TRBV4-2,.,TRBJ2-1,CASSQEWREAGDEQFF,TGTGCCAGCAGCCAAGAATGGCGGGAGGCCGGGGATGAGCAGTTCTTC
.,TRBV25-1,.,TRBJ2-2,CASSRYRDTGELFF,TGTGCCAGCAGTCGGTACAGGGACACCGGGGAGCTGTTTTTT
TRBD2,TRBV7-3,.,TRBJ2-2,CASSPAGQRGNTGELFF,TGTGCCAGCAGCCCAGCTGGCCAGCGGGGAAACACCGGGGAGCTGTTTTTT
.,TRBV28,.,TRBJ1-5,CASTRGPSKHF,TGTGCCAGCACCCGCGGCCCGTCCAAGCATTTT
.,TRBV9,.,TRBJ1-3,CASSVQDTGLGGNTIYF,TGTGCCAGCAGCGTGCAGGACACGGGCTTAGGAGGAAACACCATATATTTT
TRBD1,TRBV18,.,TRBJ2-5,CASSFRTGETQYF,TGTGCCAGCTCATTTCGGACAGGCGAGACCCAGTACTTC
.,TRBV7-8,.,TRBJ2-3,CASSDRLADTQYF,TGTGCCAGCAGCGACAGACTGGCAGATACGCAGTATTTT
TRBD2,TRBV3-1/TRBV3-2,.,TRBJ2-3,CASSPMPVLAGLLLTDTQYF,TGTGCCAGCAGCCCTATGCCGGTCCTAGCGGGCCTATTACTCACAGATACGCAGTATTTT
TRBD2,TRBV3-1/TRBV3-2,once,TRBJ2-7,CASSQGALAGYEQYF,TGTGCCAGCAGCCAAGGAGCCCTAGCGGGTTACGAGCAGTACTTC
.,TRBV15,.,TRBJ1-5,CATSRDIRAGANQPQHF,TGTGCCACCAGCAGAGATATACGGGCAGGGGCCAATCAGCCCCAGCATTTT
TRBD2,TRBV9,.,TRBJ2-5,CASSPSGREETQYF,TGTGCCAGCAGCCCGAGCGGGAGGGAAGAGACCCAGTACTTC
TRBD1,TRBV6-5,.,TRBJ2-2,CASIIDDRATGELFF,TGTGCCAGCATCATTGATGACAGGGCCACCGGGGAGCTGTTTTTT
TRBD2,TRBV19,.,TRBJ2-2,CASKPSGTNTGELFF,TGTGCCAGTAAACCCAGCGGGACCAACACCGGGGAGCTGTTTTTT
.,TRBV28,.,TRBJ1-1,CWTQGWENTEAFF,TGTTGGACACAGGGTTGGGAGAACACTGAAGCTTTCTTT
TRBD2,TRBV7-8,.,TRBJ2-3,CASSFSSGKDTQYF,TGTGCCAGCAGCTTCTCTAGCGGGAAAGATACGCAGTATTTT
TRBD2,TRBV7-9,.,TRBJ2-3,CASTGGLDTQYF,TGTGCCAGCACCGGGGGGTTGGATACGCAGTATTTT
TRBD1,TRBV4-1,.,TRBJ1-4,CASSPRDRENEKLFF,TGCGCCAGCAGCCCCCGGGACAGAGAAAATGAAAAACTGTTTTTT